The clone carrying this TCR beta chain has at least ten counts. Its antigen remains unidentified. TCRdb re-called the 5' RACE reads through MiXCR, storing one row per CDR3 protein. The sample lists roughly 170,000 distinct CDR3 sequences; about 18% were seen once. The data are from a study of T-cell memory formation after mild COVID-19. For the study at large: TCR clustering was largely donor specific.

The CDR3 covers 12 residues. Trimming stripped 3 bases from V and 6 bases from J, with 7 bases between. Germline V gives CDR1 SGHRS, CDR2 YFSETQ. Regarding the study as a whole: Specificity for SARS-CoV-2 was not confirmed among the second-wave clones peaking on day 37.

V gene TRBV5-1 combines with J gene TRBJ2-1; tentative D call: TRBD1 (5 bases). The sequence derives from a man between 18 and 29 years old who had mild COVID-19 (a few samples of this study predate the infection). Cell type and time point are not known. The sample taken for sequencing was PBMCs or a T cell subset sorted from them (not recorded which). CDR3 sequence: CASSSQGNEQFF. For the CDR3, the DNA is TGCGCCAGCAGCTCCCAGGGCAATGAGCAGTTCTTC.